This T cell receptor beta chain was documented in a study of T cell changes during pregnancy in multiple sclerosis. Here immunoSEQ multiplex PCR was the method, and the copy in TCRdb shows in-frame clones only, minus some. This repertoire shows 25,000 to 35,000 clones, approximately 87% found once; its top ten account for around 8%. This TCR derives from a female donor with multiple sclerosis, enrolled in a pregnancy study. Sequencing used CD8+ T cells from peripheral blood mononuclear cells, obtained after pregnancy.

CDR3 in DNA: TGTGCCAGCAGCTCGGTAGACCAGGGCAATCAGCCCCAGCATTTT. Its protein product is CASSSVDQGNQPQHF. The rearrangement joins TRBV11-2 to TRBJ1-5; no firm D call. Germline V gene data show CDR1 as SGHAT and CDR2 as FQNNGV. V shed 4 bases and J shed 2 bases, with 12 bases lying between them. The CDR3 runs to 15 residues.